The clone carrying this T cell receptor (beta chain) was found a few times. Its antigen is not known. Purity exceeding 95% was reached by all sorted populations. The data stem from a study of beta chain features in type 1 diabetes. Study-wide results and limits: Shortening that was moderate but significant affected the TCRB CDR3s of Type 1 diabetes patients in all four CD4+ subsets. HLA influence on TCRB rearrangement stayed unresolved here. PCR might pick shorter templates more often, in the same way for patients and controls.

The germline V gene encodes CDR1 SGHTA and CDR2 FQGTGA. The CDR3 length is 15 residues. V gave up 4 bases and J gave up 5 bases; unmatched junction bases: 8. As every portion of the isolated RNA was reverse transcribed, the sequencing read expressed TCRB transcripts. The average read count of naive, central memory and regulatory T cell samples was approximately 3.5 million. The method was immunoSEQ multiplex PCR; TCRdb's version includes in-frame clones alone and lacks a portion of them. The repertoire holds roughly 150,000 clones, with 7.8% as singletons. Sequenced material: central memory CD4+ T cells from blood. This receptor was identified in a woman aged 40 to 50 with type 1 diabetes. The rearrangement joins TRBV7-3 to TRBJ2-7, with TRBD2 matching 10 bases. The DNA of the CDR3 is TGTGCCAGCAGCTCAGCAGCGGGAGGGGTGGACGAGCAGTACTTC. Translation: CASSSAAGGVDEQYF.